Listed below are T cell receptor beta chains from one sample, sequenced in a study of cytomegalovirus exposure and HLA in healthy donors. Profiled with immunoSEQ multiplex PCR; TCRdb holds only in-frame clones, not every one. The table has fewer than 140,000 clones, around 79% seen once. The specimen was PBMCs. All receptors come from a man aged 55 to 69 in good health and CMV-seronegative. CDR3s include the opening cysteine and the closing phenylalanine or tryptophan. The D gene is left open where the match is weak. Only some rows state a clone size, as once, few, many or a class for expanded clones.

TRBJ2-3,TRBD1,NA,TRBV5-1,TGCGCCAGCAGCGCCCGACAGGGGAGGACAGATACGCAGTATTTT,CASSARQGRTDTQYF
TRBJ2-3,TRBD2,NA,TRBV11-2,TGTGCCAGCAGAAGTTGGACTAGCGGGGGGGTCCGCCCGCAGTATTTT,CASRSWTSGGVRPQYF
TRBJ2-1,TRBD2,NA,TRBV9,TGTGCCAGCAGCTTAAGAAGAGGGACTATAGGGGTCAATGAGCAGTTCTTC,CASSLRRGTIGVNEQFF
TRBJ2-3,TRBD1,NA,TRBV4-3,TGCGCCAGCAGCCAAGCACAGGGGGGCACAGATACGCAGTATTTT,CASSQAQGGTDTQYF
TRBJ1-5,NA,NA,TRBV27,TGTGCCAGCAGTTTGGCGGCCCCAGGGTCCAATCAGCCCCAGCATTTT,CASSLAAPGSNQPQHF
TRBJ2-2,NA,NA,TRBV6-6,TGTGCCAGCAGTCCCAGGGAATCCGGGGAGCTGTTTTTT,CASSPRESGELFF
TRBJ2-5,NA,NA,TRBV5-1,TGCGCCGGCGGGTTCAGGCCCGGAGAGACCCAGTACTTC,CAGGFRPGETQYF
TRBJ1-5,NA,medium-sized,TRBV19,TGTGCCAGTAGTGGGAAACAGGGACAGCCCCAGCATTTT,CASSGKQGQPQHF
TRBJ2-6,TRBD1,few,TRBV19,TGTGCCAGTAGTATGCCCCCCGGCAGGGGGCTTTCTGGGGCCAACGTCCTGACTTTC,CASSMPPGRGLSGANVLTF
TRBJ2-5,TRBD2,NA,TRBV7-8,TGTGCCAGCAGCTTACCCCTTAGCGGGGCCAGGTTCTGGTACTTC,CASSLPLSGARFWYF
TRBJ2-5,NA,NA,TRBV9,TGTGCCAGCAGCGTAGACAAAATGGAGACCCAGTACTTC,CASSVDKMETQYF
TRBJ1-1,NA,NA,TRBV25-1,TGTGCCAGCAGTCCCCCAGGGTTTGGGAACACTGAAGCTTTCTTT,CASSPPGFGNTEAFF
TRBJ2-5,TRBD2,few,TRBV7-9,TGTGCCAGCAGCCCCCTTAGACTAGCGGGGGGAGCAGAGACCCAGTACTTC,CASSPLRLAGGAETQYF
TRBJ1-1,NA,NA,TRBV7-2,TGTGCCAGCAGCCCCCAGTTGAACACTGAAGCTTTCTTT,CASSPQLNTEAFF
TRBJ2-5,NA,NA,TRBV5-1,TGCGCCAGCGGCGGTGGGACGGCCGGAGGGGAGACCCAGTACTTC,CASGGGTAGGETQYF
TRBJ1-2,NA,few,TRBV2,TGTGCCAGCAGAGGACAGTCTAACTATGGCTACACCTTC,CASRGQSNYGYTF
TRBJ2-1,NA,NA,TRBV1,TGCACCAGCAGCCATGGCGGCGGGGGGGCATTCTATGAGCAGTTCTTC,CTSSHGGGGAFYEQFF
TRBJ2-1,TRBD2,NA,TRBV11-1,TGTGCCAGCAGCTTAGTCGGGGGGGCGTACAATGAGCAGTTCTTC,CASSLVGGAYNEQFF
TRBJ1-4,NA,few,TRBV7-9,TGTGCCAGCAGCTTTGCCCGGGGGGTCGAAAAACTGTTTTTT,CASSFARGVEKLFF
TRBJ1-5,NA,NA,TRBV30,TGTGCCTGTTCCGGGACAACCGTTCCGGGACAGCCCCAGCATTTT,CACSGTTVPGQPQHF
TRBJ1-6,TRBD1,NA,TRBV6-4,TGTGCCAGCAGTCAAGACAGGGGTAATTCACCCCTCCACTTT,CASSQDRGNSPLHF
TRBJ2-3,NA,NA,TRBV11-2,TGTGCCAGCAGCTTAGTTCGAGATACGCAGTATTTT,CASSLVRDTQYF
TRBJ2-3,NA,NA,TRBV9,TGTGCCAGCAGCGTACTAGGAGGGGGCAATACAGATACGCAGTATTTT,CASSVLGGGNTDTQYF
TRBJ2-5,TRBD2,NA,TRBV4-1,TGCGCCAGCAGCCAGGCGCGGGGGGCGGGGGCTTCGGAGGAGACCCAGTACTTC,CASSQARGAGASEETQYF
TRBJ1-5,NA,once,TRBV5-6,TGTGCCAGCAGCCGGGCTGGAGGGGCTGGGCAGCCCCAGCATTTT,CASSRAGGAGQPQHF
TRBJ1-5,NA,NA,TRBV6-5,TGTGCCAGCAGTTACATGGGCGGGGTCAATCAGCCCCAGCATTTT,CASSYMGGVNQPQHF
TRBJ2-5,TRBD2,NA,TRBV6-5,TGTGCCAGCAGGACTAGCGGGGGTGATCAAGAGACCCAGTACTTC,CASRTSGGDQETQYF
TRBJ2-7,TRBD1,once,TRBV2,TGTGCCAGCAGTGAAACTGCGGCTAGGGGGCTGGAGCAGTACTTC,CASSETAARGLEQYF
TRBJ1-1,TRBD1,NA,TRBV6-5,TGTGCCAGCAGTTACAGGGGGACAGCGAACACTGAAGCTTTCTTT,CASSYRGTANTEAFF
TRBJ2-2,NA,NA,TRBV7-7,TGTGCCAGCAGCTCAGGGACCGGGGAGCTGTTTTTT,CASSSGTGELFF
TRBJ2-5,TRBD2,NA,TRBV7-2,TGTGCCAGCAGCTTAGTCCTAGCGGGGGGTGGGGAGACCCAGTACTTC,CASSLVLAGGGETQYF
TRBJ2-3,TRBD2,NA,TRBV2,TGTGCCAGCAGCATACGGGGGGGGCCTAGCACAGATACGCAGTATTTT,CASSIRGGPSTDTQYF
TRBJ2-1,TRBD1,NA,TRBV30,TGTGCCTGGAGGTGGACAGGGGGTAGAGATGAGCAGTTCTTC,CAWRWTGGRDEQFF